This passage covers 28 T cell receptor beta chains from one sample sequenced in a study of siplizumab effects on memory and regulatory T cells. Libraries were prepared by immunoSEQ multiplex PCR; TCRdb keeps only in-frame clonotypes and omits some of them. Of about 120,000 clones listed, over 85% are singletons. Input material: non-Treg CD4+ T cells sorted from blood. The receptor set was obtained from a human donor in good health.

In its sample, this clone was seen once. CDR3 in amino acids: CASSLPDRPNTEAFF. The CDR3, as DNA: TGTGCCAGCAGCCTTCCAGACAGGCCGAACACTGAAGCTTTCTTT. The chain combines TRBV4-2 with TRBJ1-1, with TRBD1 as a possible D gene (6 bases). This CDR3 contains 15 residues. The V gene's germline CDR1 is LGHNA and CDR2 YNFKEQ. Trimming stripped 4 bases from V and 1 base from J, with 13 bases between.

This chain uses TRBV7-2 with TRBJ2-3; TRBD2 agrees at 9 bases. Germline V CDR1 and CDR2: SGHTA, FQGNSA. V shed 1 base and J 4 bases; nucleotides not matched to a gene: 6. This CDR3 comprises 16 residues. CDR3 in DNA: TGTGCCAGCAGCTTAGTAGGCGGGGGGGCCCCAGATACGCAGTATTTT. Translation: CASSLVGGGAPDTQYF.

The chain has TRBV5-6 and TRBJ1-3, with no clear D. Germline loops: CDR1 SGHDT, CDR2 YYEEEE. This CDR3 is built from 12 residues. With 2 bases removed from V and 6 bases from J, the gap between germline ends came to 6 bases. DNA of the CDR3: TGTGCCAGCAGCTTTCTGGCAAACACCATATATTTT. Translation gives CASSFLANTIYF.

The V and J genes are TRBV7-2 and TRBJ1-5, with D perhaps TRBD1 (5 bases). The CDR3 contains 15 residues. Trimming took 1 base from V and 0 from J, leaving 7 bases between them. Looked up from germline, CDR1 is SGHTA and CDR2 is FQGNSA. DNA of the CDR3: TGTGCCAGCAGCTTAGGCAGGGTTAGCAATCAGCCCCAGCATTTT. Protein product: CASSLGRVSNQPQHF.

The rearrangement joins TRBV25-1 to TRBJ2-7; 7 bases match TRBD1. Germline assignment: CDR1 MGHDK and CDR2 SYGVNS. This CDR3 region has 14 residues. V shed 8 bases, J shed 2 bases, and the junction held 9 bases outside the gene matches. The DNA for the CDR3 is TGTGCCAGCGGTAAAGGACAGGCCGCCTACGAGCAGTACTTC. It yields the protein CASGKGQAAYEQYF.

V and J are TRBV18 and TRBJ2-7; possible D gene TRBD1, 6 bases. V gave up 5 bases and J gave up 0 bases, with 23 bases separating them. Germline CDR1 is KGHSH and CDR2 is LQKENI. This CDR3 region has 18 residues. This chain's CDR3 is CASSTSDRRFPFSYEQYF. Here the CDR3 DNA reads TGTGCCAGCTCAACAAGTGACAGGAGGTTTCCTTTCTCCTACGAGCAGTACTTC.

This CDR3 reads CAISESQGMSSGNTIYF. The CDR3 DNA sequence: TGTGCCATCAGTGAGTCGCAGGGGATGAGCTCTGGAAACACCATATATTTT. J is TRBJ1-3 and V is TRBV10-3; tentative D call: TRBD1 (6 bases). V gave up 0 bases and J gave up 0 bases, with 12 bases separating them. The CDR3 is 17 residues long. Germline lookup yields CDR1 ENHRY and CDR2 SYGVKD.

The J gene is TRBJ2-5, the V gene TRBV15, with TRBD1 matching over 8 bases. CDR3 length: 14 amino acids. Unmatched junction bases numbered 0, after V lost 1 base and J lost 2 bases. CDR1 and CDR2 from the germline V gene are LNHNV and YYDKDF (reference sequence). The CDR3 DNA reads TGTGCCACCAGCAGAGGGGACAGGCAAGAGACCCAGTACTTC. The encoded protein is CATSRGDRQETQYF.

In DNA, the CDR3 is TGTGCCAGCAGACCAGTTGGGACGCTACACAATGAGCAGTTCTTC. Translated: CASRPVGTLHNEQFF. The chain combines TRBV5-4 with TRBJ2-1; D is perhaps TRBD1 or TRBD2 (5 bases each). There are 15 residues in the CDR3. Trimming took 5 bases from V and 5 from J, leaving 17 bases between them. CDR1 and CDR2 (germline): SGHNT, YYREEE (reference sequence).

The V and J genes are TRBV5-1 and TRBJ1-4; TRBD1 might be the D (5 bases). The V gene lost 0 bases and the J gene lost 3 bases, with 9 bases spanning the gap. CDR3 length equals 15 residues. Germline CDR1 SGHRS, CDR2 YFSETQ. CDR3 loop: CASSLAGRSNEKLFF. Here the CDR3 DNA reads TGCGCCAGCAGCTTGGCGGGGCGGTCTAATGAAAAACTGTTTTTT.

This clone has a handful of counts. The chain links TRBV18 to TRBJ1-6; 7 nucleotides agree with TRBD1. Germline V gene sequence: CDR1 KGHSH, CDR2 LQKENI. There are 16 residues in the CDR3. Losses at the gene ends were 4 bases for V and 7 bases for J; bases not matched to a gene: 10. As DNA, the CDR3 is TGTGCCAGCTCACAGAATCCGGGACAGAAGAATTCACCCCTCCACTTT. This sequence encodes CASSQNPGQKNSPLHF.

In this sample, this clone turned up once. Written as DNA, the CDR3 is TGTGCCAGCAGCAACAGGGGGCGCGGGGCCAACGTCCTGACTTTC. Encoded protein: CASSNRGRGANVLTF. The V call is TRBV9, the J call TRBJ2-6; 9 nucleotides agree with TRBD1. CDR1 is SGDLS and CDR2 is YYNGEE in the germline V gene. J was trimmed by 4 bases and V by 4 bases; bases with no gene match: 3. There are 15 residues in the CDR3.

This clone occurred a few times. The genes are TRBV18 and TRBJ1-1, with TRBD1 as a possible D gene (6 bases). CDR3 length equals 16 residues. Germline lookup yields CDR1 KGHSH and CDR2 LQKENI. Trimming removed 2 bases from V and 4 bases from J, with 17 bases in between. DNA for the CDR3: TGTGCCAGCTCACCATTAGTAACAGGGAGGCGCACTGAAGCTTTCTTT. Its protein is CASSPLVTGRRTEAFF.

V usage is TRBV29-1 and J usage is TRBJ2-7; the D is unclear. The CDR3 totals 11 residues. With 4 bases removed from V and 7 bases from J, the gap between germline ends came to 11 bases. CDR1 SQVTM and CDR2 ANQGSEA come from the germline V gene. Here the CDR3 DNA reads TGCAGCGTTGGACCTTTGAGGGAGCAGTACTTC. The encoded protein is CSVGPLREQYF.

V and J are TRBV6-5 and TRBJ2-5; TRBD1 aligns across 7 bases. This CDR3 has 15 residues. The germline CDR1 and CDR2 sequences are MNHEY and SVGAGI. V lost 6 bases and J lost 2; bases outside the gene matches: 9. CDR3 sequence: CASRPGDRVQETQYF. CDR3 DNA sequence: TGTGCCAGCAGACCTGGAGACAGGGTACAAGAGACCCAGTACTTC.

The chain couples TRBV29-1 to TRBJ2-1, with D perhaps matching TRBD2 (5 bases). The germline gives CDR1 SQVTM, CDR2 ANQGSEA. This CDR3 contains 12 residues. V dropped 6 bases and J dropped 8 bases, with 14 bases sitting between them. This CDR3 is CSVEGAVDEQFF. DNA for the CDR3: TGCAGCGTCGAGGGAGCGGTCGATGAGCAGTTCTTC.

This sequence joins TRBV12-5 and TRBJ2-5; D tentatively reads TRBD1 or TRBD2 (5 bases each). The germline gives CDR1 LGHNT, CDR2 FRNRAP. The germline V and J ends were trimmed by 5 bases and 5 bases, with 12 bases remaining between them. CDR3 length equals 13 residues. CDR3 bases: TGTGCTAGTGGTCCCTCGGGGCCCGAGACCCAGTACTTC. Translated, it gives CASGPSGPETQYF. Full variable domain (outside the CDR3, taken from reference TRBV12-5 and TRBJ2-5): DARVTQTPRHKVTEMGQEVTMRCQPILGHNTVFWYRQTMMQGLELLAYFRNRAPLDDSGMPKDRFSAEMPDATLATLKIQPSEPRDSAVYFCASGPSGPETQYFGPGTRLLVL.

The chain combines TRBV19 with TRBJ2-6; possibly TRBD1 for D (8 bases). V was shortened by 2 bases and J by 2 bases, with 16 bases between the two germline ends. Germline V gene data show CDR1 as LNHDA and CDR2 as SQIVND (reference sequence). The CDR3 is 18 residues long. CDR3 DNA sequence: TGTGCCAGTAGTATATATACAGGGGGGACTACTGGGGCCAACGTCCTGACTTTC. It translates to CASSIYTGGTTGANVLTF.

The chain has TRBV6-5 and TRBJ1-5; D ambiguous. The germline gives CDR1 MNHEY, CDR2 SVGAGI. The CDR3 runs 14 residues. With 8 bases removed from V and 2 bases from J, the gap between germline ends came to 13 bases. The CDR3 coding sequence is TGTGCCAGCGCTCCGGGCGGAGGCAATCAGCCCCAGCATTTT. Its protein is CASAPGGGNQPQHF.

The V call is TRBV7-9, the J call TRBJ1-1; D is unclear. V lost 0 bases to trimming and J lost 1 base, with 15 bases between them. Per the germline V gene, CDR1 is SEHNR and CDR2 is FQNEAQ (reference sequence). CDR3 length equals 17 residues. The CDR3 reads CASSLARGGVRNTEAFF. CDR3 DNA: TGTGCCAGCAGCTTAGCGCGAGGTGGGGTTAGGAACACTGAAGCTTTCTTT.

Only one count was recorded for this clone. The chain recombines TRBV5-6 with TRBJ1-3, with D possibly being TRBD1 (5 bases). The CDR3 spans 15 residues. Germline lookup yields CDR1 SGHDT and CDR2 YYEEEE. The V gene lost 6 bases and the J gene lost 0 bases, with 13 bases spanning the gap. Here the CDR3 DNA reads TGTGCCAGCACCAGACAGCAGATCTCTGGAAACACCATATATTTT. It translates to CASTRQQISGNTIYF.

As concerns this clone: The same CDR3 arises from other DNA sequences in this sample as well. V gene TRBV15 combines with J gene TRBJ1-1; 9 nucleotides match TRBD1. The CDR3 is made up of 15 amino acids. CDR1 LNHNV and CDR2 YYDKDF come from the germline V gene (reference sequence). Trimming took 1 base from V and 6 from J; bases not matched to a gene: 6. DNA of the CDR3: TGTGCCACCAGCAGAGGGGACAGGGTGGGCGCTGAAGCTTTCTTT. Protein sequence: CATSRGDRVGAEAFF.

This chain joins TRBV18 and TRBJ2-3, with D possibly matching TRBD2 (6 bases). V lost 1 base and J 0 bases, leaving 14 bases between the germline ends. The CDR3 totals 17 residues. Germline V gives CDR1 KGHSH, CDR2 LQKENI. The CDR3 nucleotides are TGTGCCAGCTCACCACTTCGGCGGGGAGGTAGCACAGATACGCAGTATTTT. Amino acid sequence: CASSPLRRGGSTDTQYF.

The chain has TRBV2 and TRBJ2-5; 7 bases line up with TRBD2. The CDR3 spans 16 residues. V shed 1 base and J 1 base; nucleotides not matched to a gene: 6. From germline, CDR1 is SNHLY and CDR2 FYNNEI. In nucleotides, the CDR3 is TGTGCCAGCAGTGAAGGAGTGGCTAGCGGCCAAGAGACCCAGTACTTC. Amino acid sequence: CASSEGVASGQETQYF. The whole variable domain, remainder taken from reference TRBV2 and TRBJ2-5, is EPEVTQTPSHQVTQMGQEVILRCVPISNHLYFYWYRQILGQKVEFLVSFYNNEISEKSEIFDDQFSVERPDGSNFTLKIRSTKLEDSAMYFCASSEGVASGQETQYFGPGTRLLVL.

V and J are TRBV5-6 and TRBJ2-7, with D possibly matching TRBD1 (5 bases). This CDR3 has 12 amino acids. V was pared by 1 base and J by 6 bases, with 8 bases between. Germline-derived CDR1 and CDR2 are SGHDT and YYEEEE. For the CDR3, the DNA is TGTGCCAGCAGCTTGCAGGGTTTCGAGCAGTACTTC. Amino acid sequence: CASSLQGFEQYF.

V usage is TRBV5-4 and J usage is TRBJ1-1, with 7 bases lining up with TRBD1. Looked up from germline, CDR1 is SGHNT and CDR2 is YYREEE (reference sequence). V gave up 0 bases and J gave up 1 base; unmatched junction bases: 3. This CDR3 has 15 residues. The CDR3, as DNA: TGTGCCAGCAGCTTGGGCAGGGGGGGGAACACTGAAGCTTTCTTT. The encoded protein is CASSLGRGGNTEAFF.

CDR3 sequence reads: CSGAGANYGYTF. The CDR3 DNA reads as TGCAGCGGCGCGGGTGCTAACTATGGCTACACCTTC. The V call is TRBV29-1, the J call TRBJ1-2; no clear D. V lost 7 bases, J lost 0 bases, and 9 bases lay in between. The CDR3 runs to 12 residues. Looked up from germline, CDR1 is SQVTM and CDR2 is ANQGSEA.

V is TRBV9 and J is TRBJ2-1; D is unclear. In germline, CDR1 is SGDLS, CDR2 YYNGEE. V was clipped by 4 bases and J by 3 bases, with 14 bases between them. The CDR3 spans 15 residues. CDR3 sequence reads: CASSTGPLFYNEQFF. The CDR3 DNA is TGTGCCAGCAGCACTGGACCTCTATTCTACAATGAGCAGTTCTTC.